These T cell receptor beta chains were read from a single sample in a study of T cell responses to AZD1222 COVID-19 vaccine. Libraries were prepared by immunoSEQ multiplex PCR; TCRdb keeps only in-frame clonotypes and omits some of them. Here the sample spans approximately 190,000 clones, around 90% being singletons. The material was peripheral blood, obtained on day 0 of AZD1222 vaccination. The receptors come from an adult in good health. The CDR3 runs from the conserved cysteine through the conserved F or W. A D gene is named only where the DNA matches it firmly. Clone sizes are given selectively: once, few, many, or a class where the clone is expanded.

D gene	V gene	J gene	clone size	CDR3 DNA	CDR3 protein
TRBD2	TRBV29-1	TRBJ2-3	.	TGCAGCGTTGAGGCTAGCGGAAGCACAGATACGCAGTATTTT	CSVEASGSTDTQYF
.	TRBV12-5	TRBJ1-4	few	TGTGCTAGGTGTAAAAAGGGGCCAGGTAATGAAAAACTGTTTTTT	CARCKKGPGNEKLFF
TRBD2	TRBV4-3	TRBJ2-7	.	TGCGCCAGCAGCCAGGGACTAGCGGGAGCCTACGAGCAGTACTTC	CASSQGLAGAYEQYF
.	TRBV19	TRBJ1-6	few	TGTGCCAGTAGTTGGAGGGCAAGCTCCTATAATTCACCCCTCCACTTT	CASSWRASSYNSPLHF
.	TRBV4-2	TRBJ1-4	.	TGTGCCAGCAGTGAGGGGGTAACTAATGAAAAACTGTTTTTT	CASSEGVTNEKLFF
.	TRBV11-2	TRBJ2-1	.	TGTGCCAGCAGCTTAGGAACGCGGGTAGAGCAGTTCTTC	CASSLGTRVEQFF
TRBD1	TRBV18	TRBJ1-5	.	TGTGCCAGCTCACCGACAGGGAGTCAGCCCCAGCATTTT	CASSPTGSQPQHF
.	TRBV11-3	TRBJ2-7	.	TGTGCCAGCAGCTTGCCCCACGGCGACGAGCAGTACTTC	CASSLPHGDEQYF
TRBD1	TRBV3-1/TRBV3-2	TRBJ2-3	few	TGTGCCAGCAGCCGGGACAGTAGTTTCGGGGATACGCAGTATTTT	CASSRDSSFGDTQYF
.	TRBV12-3/TRBV12-4	TRBJ2-1	.	TGTGCCAGCAGTCCCCGATCGTACAATGAGCAGTTCTTC	CASSPRSYNEQFF
TRBD2	TRBV10-3	TRBJ2-1	.	TGTGCCATCGGGACTAGCGGGTACTCCTACAATGAGCAGTTCTTC	CAIGTSGYSYNEQFF
TRBD2	TRBV7-3	TRBJ2-5	.	TGTGCCAGCAGCCGGTCAGCGGGGGGACAAGAGACCCAGTACTTC	CASSRSAGGQETQYF
TRBD1	TRBV6-4	TRBJ1-1	once	TGTGCCAGCAGTCACCGACAGGGAGGTACTGAAGCTTTCTTT	CASSHRQGGTEAFF
.	TRBV5-1	TRBJ2-2	.	TGCGCCAGCAGCTTGGATGCAGGGGTGGGGACCGGGGAGCTGTTTTTT	CASSLDAGVGTGELFF
.	TRBV4-3	TRBJ1-1	.	TGCGCCAGCAGCCAAGAAATCCTCGGTAGGGAGAACACTGAAGCTTTCTTT	CASSQEILGRENTEAFF
.	TRBV19	TRBJ2-3	.	TGTGCCAGTAGTAGGGCAGGGGCTGAGGGCACAGATACGCAGTATTTT	CASSRAGAEGTDTQYF
TRBD1	TRBV5-8	TRBJ1-6	.	TGTGCCAGCAGCTACAGAGACAGGGTGGGCTCTTCACCCCTCCACTTT	CASSYRDRVGSSPLHF
TRBD2	TRBV4-3	TRBJ2-5	.	TGCGCCAGCAGCCAAGATCGGCTAGCGGGGGGGTATGAGACCCAGTACTTC	CASSQDRLAGGYETQYF
TRBD1	TRBV9	TRBJ1-2	once	TGTGCCAGCAGCGCAGGGACAGCCTATGGCTACACCTTC	CASSAGTAYGYTF
TRBD2	TRBV4-2	TRBJ2-7	.	TGTGCCAGCAGCCAAGAGACCGGGACTAGGGGCTACGAGCAGTACTTC	CASSQETGTRGYEQYF
.	TRBV7-9	TRBJ1-2	.	TGTGCCAGCAGCTTACTCAGGGCGAACTATGGCTACACCTTC	CASSLLRANYGYTF
.	TRBV6-5	TRBJ1-4	.	TGTGCCAGTGCTCATCCCGAGGTAATCAATGAAAAACTGTTTTTT	CASAHPEVINEKLFF
.	TRBV6-4	TRBJ1-6	once	TGTGCCAGCAGCGAGATAGGGGGGCGAGGGGATTCACCCCTCCACTTT	CASSEIGGRGDSPLHF
.	TRBV9	TRBJ1-1	.	TGTGCCAGCAGCGAAAGGGGGACACCTATGAACACTGAAGCTTTCTTT	CASSERGTPMNTEAFF
.	TRBV12-3/TRBV12-4	TRBJ2-5	once	TGTGCCAGCAGTACTCCGCCGGAGACCCAGTACTTC	CASSTPPETQYF
TRBD1	TRBV5-5	TRBJ1-6	.	TGTGCCAGCAGAATCCAGGGGGCCAATAATTCACCCCTCCACTTT	CASRIQGANNSPLHF
.	TRBV3-1/TRBV3-2	TRBJ2-7	.	TGTGCCAGCAGCCAAGATCGACTTTATCCCTACGAGCAGTACTTC	CASSQDRLYPYEQYF
.	TRBV19	TRBJ1-2	.	TGTGCCAGTCCCAGTGTCCAGGCGAGTAACTATGGCTACACCTTC	CASPSVQASNYGYTF
.	TRBV11-2	TRBJ2-2	.	TGTGCCAGCAGCTTAGGTCCGGGGAATAGGGGAGTCGCCGGGGAGCTGTTTTTT	CASSLGPGNRGVAGELFF
.	TRBV6-2/TRBV6-3	TRBJ2-3	once	TGTGCCAGCAGTTTCACCGGGTCAAGCACAGATACGCAGTATTTT	CASSFTGSSTDTQYF
.	TRBV9	TRBJ2-7	.	TGTGCCAGCAGCGTAGAGGCCAGACCCTACGAGCAGTACTTC	CASSVEARPYEQYF
.	TRBV18	TRBJ1-1	.	TGTGCCAGCTCACCTCCGGACAATCTAATATCGGGGGGAGACACTGAAGCTTTCTTT	CASSPPDNLISGGDTEAFF
TRBD2	TRBV7-6	TRBJ2-5	.	TGTGCCAGCAGCTTAGGACTAGCGGGGGCTCTCCAAGAGACCCAGTACTTC	CASSLGLAGALQETQYF
TRBD1	TRBV5-1	TRBJ1-5	.	TGCGCCAGCAGCTTGGAGGGACAGGGGTGGCAGCCCCAGCATTTT	CASSLEGQGWQPQHF
.	TRBV5-1	TRBJ2-7	.	TGCGCCAGCAGCTTGATGGGGCAGGAAAACTACGAGCAGTACTTC	CASSLMGQENYEQYF
TRBD1	TRBV9	TRBJ2-7	.	TGTGCCAGCAGCGTGGGGGGGACAGGGACCAGGGAGCAGTACTTC	CASSVGGTGTREQYF
TRBD1	TRBV18	TRBJ1-4	.	TGTGCCAGCTCACCATTTCCAGGACAGGGGCCCTCAGGTGAAAAACTGTTTTTT	CASSPFPGQGPSGEKLFF
.	TRBV9	TRBJ1-2	.	TGTGCCAGCAGCGTAGGAGGGGCTCGGGGTTATGGCTACACCTTC	CASSVGGARGYGYTF
TRBD1	TRBV29-1	TRBJ1-4	.	TGCAGCGTCGGGGACAGGGGACCCTTGAGTGGAAAACTGTTTTTT	CSVGDRGPLSGKLFF
.	TRBV5-6	TRBJ1-2	.	TGTGCCAGCAGTAATGGGGGCGGACCCTATGGCTACACCTTC	CASSNGGGPYGYTF
.	TRBV15	TRBJ2-1	.	TGTGCCACCAGTGAAACGCGGGGTGCTTACAATGAGCAGTTCTTC	CATSETRGAYNEQFF
TRBD1	TRBV2	TRBJ2-3	.	TGTGCCAGCAGGTTGGGGACAGGTCGGGGACTGGGCGGAGATACGCAGTATTTT	CASRLGTGRGLGGDTQYF
.	TRBV27	TRBJ2-4	.	TGTGCCAGCAGCGCGAAATTGAAAATGACAGGTGAAAACATTCAGTACTTC	CASSAKLKMTGENIQYF
TRBD1	TRBV6-4	TRBJ1-6	.	TGTGCCAGCACCGACAGGGGGCCCAGAGATTCACCCCTCCACTTT	CASTDRGPRDSPLHF
.	TRBV11-3	TRBJ2-5	.	TGTGCCAGCAGCTTAACCGGGGAAGAGACCCAGTACTTC	CASSLTGEETQYF
TRBD1	TRBV19	TRBJ2-7	.	TGTGCCAGTAGTATAGACAGGGGGCTGTGGCGGGAGCAGTACTTC	CASSIDRGLWREQYF
TRBD1	TRBV7-9	TRBJ1-2	.	TGTGCCAGCAGCTATACAGGGGCAAGGTCTTACTATGGCTACACCTTC	CASSYTGARSYYGYTF
TRBD1	TRBV24-1	TRBJ2-1	.	TGTGCCACCTTCCCCTGGGTTTTGAGGGGGCTCCCCTACAATGAGCAGTTCTTC	CATFPWVLRGLPYNEQFF
TRBD2	TRBV4-2	TRBJ2-5	.	TGTGCCAGCAGCCAAGAGGGCACTAGCGGGGGGGAAGAGACCCAGTACTTC	CASSQEGTSGGEETQYF
.	TRBV7-9	TRBJ1-5	.	TGTGCCAGCAGCGCCCGAGGGGATAGCAATCAGCCCCAGCATTTT	CASSARGDSNQPQHF
TRBD1	TRBV9	TRBJ1-3	.	TGTGCCAGCAGCGTAGCGGGGACAGTCTCTGGAAACACCATATATTTT	CASSVAGTVSGNTIYF
.	TRBV12-2	TRBJ1-1	.	TGTGCAAGTCGCTTAGTTAGGGGGAACACTGAAGCTTTCTTT	CASRLVRGNTEAFF